The present entry profiles one T cell receptor beta chain with its context. These data come from a study of blood T cell repertoires in COVID-19. As handled by the study authors: From reference gene primer amplification, estimates of nucleated cell counts were derived. Libraries were prepared by immunoSEQ multiplex PCR; TCRdb keeps only in-frame clonotypes and omits some of them. Clonal size and the V and J genes are those of that table, whereas D and trimming came from the DNA. Here the sample spans around 99,000 clones, roughly 90% being singletons. Unmatched junction bases numbered 9, after V lost 3 bases and J lost 9 bases. Looked up from germline, CDR1 is MNHNS and CDR2 is SASEGT. The CDR3 loop spans 15 amino acids.

The sequencing input was peripheral blood. The source is a man aged 35 to 55 with active or convalescent COVID-19. The rearrangement uses TRBV6-1 and TRBJ2-1; 9 bases fit TRBD1. CDR3 bases: TGTGCCAGCAGTGACCCCGGGACAGGGTGGCGTGAGCAGTTCTTC. It is translated as CASSDPGTGWREQFF.